This T cell receptor beta chain was obtained from a study of CD8 T cells in ankylosing spondylitis. Study-wide results and caveats: The authors reported significant enrichment of disease-linked clones in matched ankylosing spondylitis synovial fluid. What seemed typical of ankylosing spondylitis blood was a TCR beta motif built from several highly homologous variants.

A single record per CDR3 protein comes from TCRdb applying MiXCR to the 5' RACE reads. This table holds about 25,000 distinct CDR3 sequences, just over 2.5% found once. CDR3 length: 15 amino acids. Trimming removed 0 bases from V and 1 base from J; junction bases left unmatched: 3. The germline V gene has CDR1 SGDLS and CDR2 YYNGEE. Comment on this clonotype: Antigen: not known.

The V call is TRBV9, the J call TRBJ1-1, with 7 bases matching TRBD1. Sequenced input: blood, either unsorted or a sorted T cell fraction (not recorded which). The source of this sequence is a female donor with ankylosing spondylitis or in good health (not recorded which). The CDR3: CASSVGQGGNTEAFF. CDR3 DNA sequence: TGTGCCAGCAGCGTAGGTCAGGGGGGGAACACTGAAGCTTTCTTT.